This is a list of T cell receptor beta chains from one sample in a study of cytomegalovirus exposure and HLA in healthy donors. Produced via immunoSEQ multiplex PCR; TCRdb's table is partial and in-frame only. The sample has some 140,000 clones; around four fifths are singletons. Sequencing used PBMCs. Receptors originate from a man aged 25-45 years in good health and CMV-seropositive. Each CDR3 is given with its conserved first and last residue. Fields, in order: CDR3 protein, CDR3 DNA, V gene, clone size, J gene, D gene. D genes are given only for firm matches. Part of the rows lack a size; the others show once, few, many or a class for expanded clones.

CDR3 protein: CASSYISGRNTQYF
CDR3 DNA: TGTGCCAGCAGTTACATTTCTGGGAGAAATACGCAGTATTTT
V gene: TRBV6-5
clone size: NA
J gene: TRBJ2-3
D gene: NA

CDR3 protein: CASRPSHGTQYF
CDR3 DNA: TGTGCCAGCAGACCCTCACATGGTACGCAGTATTTT
V gene: TRBV6-1
clone size: NA
J gene: TRBJ2-3
D gene: NA

CDR3 protein: CASSLGLTGITDTQYF
CDR3 DNA: TGTGCCAGCAGCTTAGGGTTAACGGGGATCACAGATACGCAGTATTTT
V gene: TRBV7-8
clone size: few
J gene: TRBJ2-3
D gene: NA

CDR3 protein: CASSAPGTSVYNEQFF
CDR3 DNA: TGTGCCAGCAGCGCCCCCGGGACTAGCGTCTACAATGAGCAGTTCTTC
V gene: TRBV7-8
clone size: NA
J gene: TRBJ2-1
D gene: TRBD2

CDR3 protein: CASRKGLAERPSNEQFF
CDR3 DNA: TGTGCCAGCAGGAAAGGACTAGCGGAACGACCTAGTAATGAGCAGTTCTTC
V gene: TRBV2
clone size: NA
J gene: TRBJ2-1
D gene: TRBD2

CDR3 protein: CAIRQGAGSNQPQHF
CDR3 DNA: TGTGCGATCCGACAGGGGGCCGGGAGCAATCAGCCCCAGCATTTT
V gene: TRBV2
clone size: NA
J gene: TRBJ1-5
D gene: TRBD1

CDR3 protein: CASSLLDTQYF
CDR3 DNA: TGTGCCAGCAGCCTCTTAGATACGCAGTATTTT
V gene: TRBV6-5
clone size: NA
J gene: TRBJ2-3
D gene: NA

CDR3 protein: CASSFVQSYGYTF
CDR3 DNA: TGTGCCAGCAGCTTCGTACAGTCCTATGGCTACACCTTC
V gene: TRBV7-9
clone size: NA
J gene: TRBJ1-2
D gene: NA

CDR3 protein: CASSPGDAGGGETQYF
CDR3 DNA: TGTGCCAGCAGCCCTGGCGACGCGGGCGGAGGAGAGACCCAGTACTTC
V gene: TRBV5-4
clone size: NA
J gene: TRBJ2-5
D gene: NA

CDR3 protein: CASSLGGRGLETQYF
CDR3 DNA: TGTGCCAGCAGCTTAGGTGGAAGGGGGCTAGAGACCCAGTACTTC
V gene: TRBV11-2
clone size: NA
J gene: TRBJ2-5
D gene: TRBD1

CDR3 protein: CASSAAGGATKFNEQFF
CDR3 DNA: TGTGCCAGCAGCGCCGCCGGGGGGGCCACGAAGTTTAATGAGCAGTTCTTC
V gene: TRBV5-4
clone size: NA
J gene: TRBJ2-1
D gene: TRBD2

CDR3 protein: CSVRTGGTYNEQFF
CDR3 DNA: TGCAGCGTTCGTACAGGGGGCACCTACAATGAGCAGTTCTTC
V gene: TRBV29-1
clone size: NA
J gene: TRBJ2-1
D gene: TRBD1

CDR3 protein: CASSLRRQGFTTYEQYF
CDR3 DNA: TGTGCCAGCAGCTTGCGGAGACAGGGATTTACAACCTACGAGCAGTACTTC
V gene: TRBV5-7
clone size: few
J gene: TRBJ2-7
D gene: TRBD1

CDR3 protein: CASSLLGGRTDTQYF
CDR3 DNA: TGTGCCAGCAGCTTACTGGGGGGGCGCACAGATACGCAGTATTTT
V gene: TRBV7-9
clone size: few
J gene: TRBJ2-3
D gene: NA

CDR3 protein: CASSLARTGKEKLFF
CDR3 DNA: TGTGCCAGCAGCTTGGCGAGGACAGGCAAAGAAAAACTGTTTTTT
V gene: TRBV5-6
clone size: few
J gene: TRBJ1-4
D gene: TRBD1

CDR3 protein: CASRGTSGGFVGELFF
CDR3 DNA: TGTGCCAGCAGGGGGACTAGCGGGGGGTTTGTCGGGGAGCTGTTTTTT
V gene: TRBV27
clone size: once
J gene: TRBJ2-2
D gene: TRBD2

CDR3 protein: CASSLRTPVTGGANYGYTF
CDR3 DNA: TGCGCCAGCAGCTTGAGGACACCTGTGACAGGGGGCGCAAACTATGGCTACACCTTC
V gene: TRBV5-1
clone size: NA
J gene: TRBJ1-2
D gene: TRBD1

CDR3 protein: CASSPSSYEQYF
CDR3 DNA: TGTGCCAGCAGCCCCAGCTCCTACGAGCAGTACTTC
V gene: TRBV5-6
clone size: NA
J gene: TRBJ2-7
D gene: NA

CDR3 protein: CASSRSGGSFDEQYF
CDR3 DNA: TGTGCCAGCAGCCGTTCCGGCGGGAGTTTCGACGAGCAGTACTTC
V gene: TRBV16
clone size: NA
J gene: TRBJ2-7
D gene: TRBD2

CDR3 protein: CASSYSRAGLQKLFF
CDR3 DNA: TGTGCCAGCAGTTACTCGAGGGCAGGCCTGCAAAAACTGTTTTTT
V gene: TRBV6-6
clone size: NA
J gene: TRBJ1-4
D gene: NA

CDR3 protein: CASSPQGDSGNTIYF
CDR3 DNA: TGTGCCAGCAGCCCACAGGGAGACTCTGGAAACACCATATATTTT
V gene: TRBV11-3
clone size: NA
J gene: TRBJ1-3
D gene: NA

CDR3 protein: CASSLFGITEAFF
CDR3 DNA: TGTGCCAGCAGCTTATTCGGGATCACTGAAGCTTTCTTT
V gene: TRBV7-2
clone size: NA
J gene: TRBJ1-1
D gene: NA

CDR3 protein: CASSPLGQGTSKSGELFF
CDR3 DNA: TGTGCCAGCTCACCGCTAGGACAGGGTACTTCAAAGTCCGGGGAGCTGTTTTTT
V gene: TRBV18
clone size: NA
J gene: TRBJ2-2
D gene: TRBD1

CDR3 protein: CASSYLNRDYGYTF
CDR3 DNA: TGTGCCAGCAGTTACCTAAACAGGGACTATGGCTACACCTTC
V gene: TRBV6-5
clone size: NA
J gene: TRBJ1-2
D gene: NA

CDR3 protein: CASSQTVKGSGANVLTF
CDR3 DNA: TGTGCCAGCAGCCAGACAGTTAAGGGGTCTGGGGCCAACGTCCTGACTTTC
V gene: TRBV4-2
clone size: once
J gene: TRBJ2-6
D gene: NA

CDR3 protein: CASTSSGTGAIGYTF
CDR3 DNA: TGTGCCAGCACATCCTCCGGGACAGGGGCCATTGGCTACACCTTC
V gene: TRBV6-1
clone size: NA
J gene: TRBJ1-2
D gene: TRBD1

CDR3 protein: CASIRTSGGTGELFF
CDR3 DNA: TGTGCCAGCATCCGGACTAGCGGGGGCACCGGGGAGCTGTTTTTT
V gene: TRBV2
clone size: few
J gene: TRBJ2-2
D gene: TRBD2

CDR3 protein: CASSVLQGSAEQFF
CDR3 DNA: TGTGCCAGCAGTGTGCTACAGGGATCAGCTGAGCAGTTCTTC
V gene: TRBV2
clone size: NA
J gene: TRBJ2-1
D gene: NA

CDR3 protein: CASSLQSASSYNEQFF
CDR3 DNA: TGTGCCAGCAGCTTACAGTCGGCTAGCTCCTACAATGAGCAGTTCTTC
V gene: TRBV7-2
clone size: NA
J gene: TRBJ2-1
D gene: NA

CDR3 protein: CASSSPGGKFGTDTQYF
CDR3 DNA: TGTGCCAGCAGCTCTCCAGGGGGCAAATTCGGCACAGATACGCAGTATTTT
V gene: TRBV7-8
clone size: NA
J gene: TRBJ2-3
D gene: TRBD1

CDR3 protein: CASISTSGGAGEQFF
CDR3 DNA: TGTGCCAGCATTTCGACTAGCGGGGGGGCCGGGGAGCAGTTCTTC
V gene: TRBV6-5
clone size: NA
J gene: TRBJ2-1
D gene: TRBD2

CDR3 protein: CASSVGGSGSDYEQYF
CDR3 DNA: TGTGCCAGCAGCGTAGGAGGTAGCGGGTCCGACTACGAGCAGTACTTC
V gene: TRBV9
clone size: NA
J gene: TRBJ2-7
D gene: TRBD2

CDR3 protein: CASSQGLAGINEQFF
CDR3 DNA: TGTGCCAGCAGCCAAGGGCTAGCGGGAATCAATGAGCAGTTCTTC
V gene: TRBV14
clone size: once
J gene: TRBJ2-1
D gene: TRBD2

CDR3 protein: CASSLGLAGVSEQYF
CDR3 DNA: TGTGCCAGCAGCTTGGGACTAGCGGGAGTGTCCGAGCAGTACTTC
V gene: TRBV5-4
clone size: NA
J gene: TRBJ2-7
D gene: TRBD2

CDR3 protein: CASSPPLSDTQYF
CDR3 DNA: TGTGCCAGCAGCCCCCCCCTGTCAGATACGCAGTATTTT
V gene: TRBV5-6
clone size: NA
J gene: TRBJ2-3
D gene: NA

CDR3 protein: CASSAGQGSGYTF
CDR3 DNA: TGTGCCAGCAGCGCCGGACAGGGCTCTGGCTACACCTTC
V gene: TRBV9
clone size: NA
J gene: TRBJ1-2
D gene: TRBD1

CDR3 protein: CASSPAGGRYQPQHF
CDR3 DNA: TGTGCCAGCAGTCCCGCGGGCGGACGTTATCAGCCCCAGCATTTT
V gene: TRBV6-5
clone size: NA
J gene: TRBJ1-5
D gene: NA

CDR3 protein: CASSSGLAGVSGELFF
CDR3 DNA: TGTGCCAGCAGCTCGGGACTAGCGGGAGTTTCTGGGGAGCTGTTTTTT
V gene: TRBV7-6
clone size: NA
J gene: TRBJ2-2
D gene: TRBD2

CDR3 protein: CASSLGGTGAFYNSPLHF
CDR3 DNA: TGTGCCAGCAGCTTGGGTGGGACAGGAGCCTTCTATAATTCACCCCTCCACTTT
V gene: TRBV5-6
clone size: NA
J gene: TRBJ1-6
D gene: TRBD1

CDR3 protein: CASSEARGGGGYTF
CDR3 DNA: TGTGCCAGCAGTGAAGCGCGTGGGGGAGGCGGCTACACCTTC
V gene: TRBV2
clone size: NA
J gene: TRBJ1-2
D gene: NA

CDR3 protein: CASSPTGALLVGGNTIYF
CDR3 DNA: TGTGCCAGCAGCCCAACAGGGGCCCTTCTGGTTGGGGGAAACACCATATATTTT
V gene: TRBV7-9
clone size: NA
J gene: TRBJ1-3
D gene: TRBD1

CDR3 protein: CASSPSDSYGYTF
CDR3 DNA: TGTGCCAGCTCACCATCGGACAGCTATGGCTACACCTTC
V gene: TRBV18
clone size: once
J gene: TRBJ1-2
D gene: NA

CDR3 protein: CASSLGSGATNEQFF
CDR3 DNA: TGCGCCAGCAGCTTGGGGTCGGGAGCTACCAATGAGCAGTTCTTC
V gene: TRBV5-1
clone size: NA
J gene: TRBJ2-1
D gene: NA

CDR3 protein: CATSRVTGSPYNEQFF
CDR3 DNA: TGTGCCACCAGCAGAGTTACAGGGAGCCCCTACAATGAGCAGTTCTTC
V gene: TRBV15
clone size: once
J gene: TRBJ2-1
D gene: NA

CDR3 protein: CASSLFGVGPSTDTQYF
CDR3 DNA: TGTGCCAGCAGCTTGTTCGGGGTCGGTCCTAGCACAGATACGCAGTATTTT
V gene: TRBV5-6
clone size: NA
J gene: TRBJ2-3
D gene: NA

CDR3 protein: CASSGPTSGIEQYF
CDR3 DNA: TGTGCCAGCAGCGGCCCGACTAGCGGGATCGAGCAGTACTTC
V gene: TRBV9
clone size: NA
J gene: TRBJ2-7
D gene: TRBD2

CDR3 protein: CASSRQIYGYTF
CDR3 DNA: TGCGCCAGCAGCCGCCAGATCTATGGCTACACCTTC
V gene: TRBV4-3
clone size: few
J gene: TRBJ1-2
D gene: NA

CDR3 protein: CASRSNSGSYEQYF
CDR3 DNA: TGTGCCAGCAGGTCGAATAGCGGGAGCTACGAGCAGTACTTC
V gene: TRBV2
clone size: once
J gene: TRBJ2-7
D gene: TRBD2

CDR3 protein: CASTSSYTGELFF
CDR3 DNA: TGTGCCAGTACTAGCTCTTACACCGGGGAGCTGTTTTTT
V gene: TRBV9
clone size: NA
J gene: TRBJ2-2
D gene: NA

CDR3 protein: CASSLTLSSYNEQFF
CDR3 DNA: TGTGCCAGCAGTCTCACCCTGAGCTCCTACAATGAGCAGTTCTTC
V gene: TRBV6-1
clone size: NA
J gene: TRBJ2-1
D gene: NA

CDR3 protein: CASSSPLVQGIRTDTQYF
CDR3 DNA: TGCGCCAGCAGCTCCCCTCTCGTCCAGGGAATTCGAACAGATACGCAGTATTTT
V gene: TRBV5-1
clone size: NA
J gene: TRBJ2-3
D gene: NA

CDR3 protein: CASSQVLAVNTGELFF
CDR3 DNA: TGTGCCAGCAGCCAAGTGCTAGCGGTGAACACCGGGGAGCTGTTTTTT
V gene: TRBV4-2
clone size: few
J gene: TRBJ2-2
D gene: TRBD2

CDR3 protein: CATSRGEDRNTEAFF
CDR3 DNA: TGTGCCACCAGCAGGGGGGAGGACCGGAACACTGAAGCTTTCTTT
V gene: TRBV15
clone size: NA
J gene: TRBJ1-1
D gene: NA

CDR3 protein: CASSLSVGAGELFF
CDR3 DNA: TGTGCCAGCAGCTTGTCCGTCGGGGCCGGGGAGCTGTTTTTT
V gene: TRBV7-2
clone size: NA
J gene: TRBJ2-2
D gene: NA

CDR3 protein: CASSQLGLAGPNTGELFF
CDR3 DNA: TGTGCCAGCAGCCAACTGGGACTAGCGGGGCCGAACACCGGGGAGCTGTTTTTT
V gene: TRBV14
clone size: NA
J gene: TRBJ2-2
D gene: TRBD2

CDR3 protein: CSVEWGPRVRYF
CDR3 DNA: TGCAGCGTTGAATGGGGTCCGAGGGTGCGGTATTTT
V gene: TRBV29-1
clone size: NA
J gene: TRBJ2-3
D gene: NA

CDR3 protein: CASSLGGAGNTIYF
CDR3 DNA: TGTGCCAGCAGCCTCGGAGGGGCCGGAAACACCATATATTTT
V gene: TRBV7-2
clone size: NA
J gene: TRBJ1-3
D gene: NA